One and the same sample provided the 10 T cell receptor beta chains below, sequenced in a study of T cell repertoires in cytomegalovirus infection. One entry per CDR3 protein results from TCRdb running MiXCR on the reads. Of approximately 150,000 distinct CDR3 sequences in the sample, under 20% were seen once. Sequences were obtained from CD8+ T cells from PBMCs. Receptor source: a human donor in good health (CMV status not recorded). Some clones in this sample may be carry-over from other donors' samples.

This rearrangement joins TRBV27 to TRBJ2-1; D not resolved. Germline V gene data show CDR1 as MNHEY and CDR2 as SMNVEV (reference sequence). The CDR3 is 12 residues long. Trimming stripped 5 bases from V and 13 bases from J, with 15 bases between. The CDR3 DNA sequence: TGTGCCAGCAGTGAGTTGGGATTGCAACAGTTCTTC. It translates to CASSELGLQQFF.

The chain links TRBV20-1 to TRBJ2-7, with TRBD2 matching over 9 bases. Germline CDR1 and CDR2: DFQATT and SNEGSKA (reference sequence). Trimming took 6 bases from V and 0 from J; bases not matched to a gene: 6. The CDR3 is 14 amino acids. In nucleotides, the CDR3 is TGCAGTGCATATAGCGGGGGCCTCTCCTACGAGCAGTACTTC. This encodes CSAYSGGLSYEQYF.

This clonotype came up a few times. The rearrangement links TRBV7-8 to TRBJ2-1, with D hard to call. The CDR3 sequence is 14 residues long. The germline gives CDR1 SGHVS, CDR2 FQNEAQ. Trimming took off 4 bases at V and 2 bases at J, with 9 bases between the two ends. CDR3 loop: CASSSVQTYNEQFF. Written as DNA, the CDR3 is TGTGCCAGCAGCTCCGTCCAGACCTACAATGAGCAGTTCTTC.

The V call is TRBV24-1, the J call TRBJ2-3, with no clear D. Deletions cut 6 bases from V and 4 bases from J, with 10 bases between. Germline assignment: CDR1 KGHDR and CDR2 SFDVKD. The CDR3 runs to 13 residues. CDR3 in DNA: TGTGCCACCAGTCCTAGAGTACCAGATACGCAGTATTTT. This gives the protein CATSPRVPDTQYF.

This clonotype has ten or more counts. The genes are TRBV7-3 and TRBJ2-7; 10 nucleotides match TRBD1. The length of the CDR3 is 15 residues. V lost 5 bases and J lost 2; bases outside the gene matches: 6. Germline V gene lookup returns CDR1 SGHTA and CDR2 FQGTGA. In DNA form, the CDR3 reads TGTGCCAGCAGCCCGGGACAGGGGAGAACCTACGAGCAGTACTTC. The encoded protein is CASSPGQGRTYEQYF. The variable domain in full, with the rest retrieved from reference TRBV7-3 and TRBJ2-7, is GAGVSQTPSNKVTEKGKYVELRCDPISGHTALYWYRQSLGQGPEFLIYFQGTGAADDSGLPNDRFFAVRPEGSVSTLKIQRTERGDSAVYLCASSPGQGRTYEQYFGPGTRLTVT.

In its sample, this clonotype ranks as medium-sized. CDR3 loop: CASSSKTSGEYNEQFF. The CDR3, as DNA: TGTGCCAGCAGCTCGAAGACTAGCGGGGAATACAATGAGCAGTTCTTC. The V gene is TRBV7-8, the J gene TRBJ2-1; 11 nucleotides line up with TRBD2. The CDR3 loop spans 16 amino acids. V gave up 4 bases and J gave up 4 bases; unmatched junction bases: 6. Germline loops: CDR1 SGHVS, CDR2 FQNEAQ.

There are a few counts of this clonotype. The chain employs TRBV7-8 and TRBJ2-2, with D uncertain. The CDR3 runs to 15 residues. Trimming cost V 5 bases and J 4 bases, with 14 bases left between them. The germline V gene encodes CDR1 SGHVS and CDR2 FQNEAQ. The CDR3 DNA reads TGTGCCAGCAGCCCATGGGGTTCGGGCACCGGGGAGCTGTTTTTT. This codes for CASSPWGSGTGELFF.

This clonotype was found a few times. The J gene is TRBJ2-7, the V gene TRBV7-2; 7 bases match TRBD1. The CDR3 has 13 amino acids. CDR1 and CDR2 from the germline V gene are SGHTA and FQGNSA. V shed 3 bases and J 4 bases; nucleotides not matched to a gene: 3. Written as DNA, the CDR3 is TGTGCCAGCAGCTTGGGACAGCGATACGAGCAGTACTTC. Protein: CASSLGQRYEQYF.

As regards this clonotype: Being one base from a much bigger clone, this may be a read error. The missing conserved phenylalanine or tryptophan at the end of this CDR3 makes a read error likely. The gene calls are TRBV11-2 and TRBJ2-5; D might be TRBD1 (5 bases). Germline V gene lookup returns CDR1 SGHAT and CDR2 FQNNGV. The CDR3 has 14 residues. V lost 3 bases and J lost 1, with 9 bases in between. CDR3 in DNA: TGTGCCAGCAGCTTTAACCAGGGCCAAGAGACCCAGTACTTA. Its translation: CASSFNQGQETQYL.

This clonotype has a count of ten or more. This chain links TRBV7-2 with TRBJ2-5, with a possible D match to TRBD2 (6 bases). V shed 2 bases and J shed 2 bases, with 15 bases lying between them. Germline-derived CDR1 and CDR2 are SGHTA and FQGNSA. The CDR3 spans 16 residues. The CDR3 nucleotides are TGTGCCAGCAGCTTAAATCCGCGGGGTACTCAAGAGACCCAGTACTTC. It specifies CASSLNPRGTQETQYF.